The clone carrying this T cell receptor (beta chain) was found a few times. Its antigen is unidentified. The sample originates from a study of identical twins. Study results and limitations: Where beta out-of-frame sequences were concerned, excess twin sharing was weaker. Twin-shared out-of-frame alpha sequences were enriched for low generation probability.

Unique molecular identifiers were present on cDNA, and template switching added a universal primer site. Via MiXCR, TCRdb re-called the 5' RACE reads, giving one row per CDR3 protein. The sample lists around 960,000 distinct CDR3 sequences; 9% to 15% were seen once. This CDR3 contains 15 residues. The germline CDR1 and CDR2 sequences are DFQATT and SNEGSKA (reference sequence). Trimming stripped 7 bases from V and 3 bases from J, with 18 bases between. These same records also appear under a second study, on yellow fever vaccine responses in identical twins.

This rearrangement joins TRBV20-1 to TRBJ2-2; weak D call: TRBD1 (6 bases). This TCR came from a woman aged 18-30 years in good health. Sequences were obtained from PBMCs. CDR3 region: CSVASRDTYTGELFF. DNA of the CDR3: TGCAGTGTAGCGAGCCGGGACACCTACACCGGGGAGCTGTTTTTT.